This passage covers 10 T cell receptor beta chains from one sample sequenced in a study of cytomegalovirus exposure and HLA in healthy donors. The primer mix had 60 Vbeta and 13 Jbeta primers. The protocol was immunoSEQ multiplex PCR, while the TCRdb copy is restricted to in-frame clones and leaves out a portion. Among about 140,000 clones listed, 75% to 90% were seen once. The sample consisted of PBMCs. Receptors were obtained from a female donor in good health and CMV-seronegative.

The gene calls are TRBV10-2 and TRBJ2-2, with 7 nucleotides matching TRBD1. The CDR3 runs 15 residues. From germline, CDR1 is WSHSY and CDR2 SAAADI. The V and J ends lost 3 bases and 1 base, in that order; junction bases with no gene match: 2. This CDR3 is CASSDRTGNTGELFF. The CDR3, as DNA: TGCGCCAGCAGTGACCGGACAGGGAACACCGGGGAGCTGTTTTTT.

Here the CDR3 reads CASSSLAGGPRGETQYF. The CDR3 DNA sequence: TGTGCCAGCAGTTCACTAGCGGGAGGGCCGCGGGGAGAGACCCAGTACTTC. The chain has TRBV27 and TRBJ2-5; TRBD2 matches at 13 bases. Germline CDR1 MNHEY, CDR2 SMNVEV (reference sequence). The ends lost 4 bases at V and 4 bases at J; junction bases unmatched: 9. The CDR3 sequence is 17 residues long.

The chain links TRBV15 to TRBJ1-5, with D possibly matching TRBD1 (6 bases). V gave up 0 bases and J gave up 5 bases, with 17 bases separating them. Germline V lookup: CDR1 LNHNV, CDR2 YYDKDF (reference sequence). The CDR3 totals 17 residues. CDR3 nucleotides: TGTGCCACCAGCAGAGATACAGGGCTATTTACGGATCAGCCCCAGCATTTT. Its translation is CATSRDTGLFTDQPQHF.

The rearrangement links TRBV11-2 to TRBJ2-3; D is perhaps TRBD2 (6 bases). Looked up from germline, CDR1 is SGHAT and CDR2 is FQNNGV. This CDR3 has 15 residues. The ends were cut back, 6 bases at V and 4 bases at J, with 17 bases in the middle. In nucleotides, the CDR3 is TGTGCCAGCAGGCCCACAGGAGGGAGCGCAGATACGCAGTATTTT. Protein product: CASRPTGGSADTQYF.

Notes on this clone: In the same sample, other DNA sequences code for this CDR3. V usage is TRBV19 and J usage is TRBJ1-2; D call uncertain. Germline values: CDR1 LNHDA, CDR2 SQIVND (reference sequence). The germline V and J ends were trimmed by 3 bases and 5 bases, with 10 bases remaining between them. The CDR3 has 13 amino acids. CDR3 coding DNA: TGTGCCAGTAGTATCGGAGAAGGTTATGGCTACACCTTC. Amino acids: CASSIGEGYGYTF.

The chain has TRBV7-6 and TRBJ1-1, with a possible D match to TRBD1 (5 bases). The CDR3 covers 17 residues. Trimming shortened V by 1 base and J by 0 bases, and 15 bases separated the two germline ends. Germline V lookup: CDR1 SGHVS, CDR2 FNYEAQ. The CDR3 is CASSLGGVSGMNTEAFF. CDR3 DNA sequence: TGTGCCAGCAGCTTAGGGGGGGTGTCGGGCATGAACACTGAAGCTTTCTTT.

This chain uses TRBV19 with TRBJ2-4; 11 positions match TRBD1. The CDR3 is made up of 15 amino acids. Per germline, CDR1 LNHDA and CDR2 SQIVND (reference sequence). J was trimmed by 5 bases and V by 1 base; bases with no gene match: 1. CDR3 protein: CASSIGTGGENIQYF. The CDR3 DNA sequence: TGTGCCAGTAGTATAGGGACAGGGGGCGAAAACATTCAGTACTTC.

The V gene is TRBV19, the J gene TRBJ2-7, with a weak D call TRBD2 (6 bases). This CDR3 spans 13 amino acids. With 4 bases removed from V and 2 bases from J, the gap between germline ends came to 9 bases. In germline, CDR1 is LNHDA, CDR2 SQIVND (reference sequence). CDR3 nucleotides: TGTGCCAGTAGTACCTCGGGAGCCTACGAGCAGTACTTC. This encodes CASSTSGAYEQYF. The complete variable domain, with remaining parts taken from reference TRBV19 and TRBJ2-7, reads DGGITQSPKYLFRKEGQNVTLSCEQNLNHDAMYWYRQDPGQGLRLIYYSQIVNDFQKGDIAEGYSVSREKKESFPLTVTSAQKNPTAFYLCASSTSGAYEQYFGPGTRLTVT.

The rearrangement joins TRBV28 to TRBJ1-3; 8 nucleotides match TRBD1. V lost 6 bases and J lost 4; bases outside the gene matches: 14. The CDR3 is made up of 17 amino acids. Germline CDR1 is MDHEN and CDR2 is SYDVKM. DNA for the CDR3: TGTGCCAGCAGCAAACACTCCAGGGGGCTAGGAGGAAACACCATATATTTT. This codes for CASSKHSRGLGGNTIYF. Full variable domain (outside the CDR3, taken from reference TRBV28 and TRBJ1-3): DVKVTQSSRYLVKRTGEKVFLECVQDMDHENMFWYRQDPGLGLRLIYFSYDVKMKEKGDIPEGYSVSREKKERFSLILESASTNQTSMYLCASSKHSRGLGGNTIYFGEGSWLTVV.

The gene calls are TRBV5-6 and TRBJ2-1; D gene uncertain. The CDR3 length is 16 residues. V was shortened by 0 bases and J by 5 bases, with 15 bases between the two germline ends. Per germline, CDR1 SGHDT and CDR2 YYEEEE. The DNA for the CDR3 is TGTGCCAGCAGCTTGGGATCGGGTTTCTGGGACAATGAGCAGTTCTTC. This gives the protein CASSLGSGFWDNEQFF.